This T cell receptor beta chain came from a study of blood T cell repertoires in COVID-19. Study background: T cells, B-cell-depleted T cells, or PBMCs supplied cDNA or gDNA.

The germline V gene has CDR1 SGHNT and CDR2 YYREEE (reference sequence). V was shortened by 2 bases and J by 6 bases, with 15 bases between the two germline ends. CDR3 length: 14 residues. Original methodology: Estimation of nucleated cell counts relied on the amplification of reference gene primers. Using immunoSEQ multiplex PCR, the repertoire was profiled, and TCRdb retains in-frame clones only, with some absent. V, J and clone size were drawn from that table, and D and trimming were deduced from the DNA. The data contain about 140,000 clones, approximately 83% of them singletons. The sequenced sample was peripheral blood. The rearrangement uses TRBV5-4 and TRBJ2-7, with D perhaps matching TRBD2 (6 bases). The source of this sequence is a human donor in a cohort sampled during active COVID-19. The DNA of the CDR3 is TGTGCCAGCAGCTTCCGCGCCCCGGGAGCCGAGCAGTACTTC. Its protein is CASSFRAPGAEQYF.